This T cell receptor (beta chain) was identified in a study of metastatic and nonmetastatic thyroid tumors. Study as a whole: Across peripheral blood and tumor or nodule tissue samples taken from malignant and benign thyroid patients, the repertoires were compared with one another.

Every patient was untreated before thyroid surgery. Ten or more counts support this clone. V lost 8 bases to trimming and J lost 1 base; unmatched junction nucleotides: 19. CDR3 length: 19 residues. Germline CDR1 and CDR2: LNHNV and YYDKDF (reference sequence). MiXCR re-clonotyped the PCR reads for TCRdb. The table has 25,000 to 40,000 clones, more than 15% seen once. The chain has TRBV15 and TRBJ2-1, with 8 bases matching TRBD2. Source material: blood. This receptor was taken from a female donor with papillary thyroid cancer or a benign thyroid nodule (not recorded which). Some clones in this sample may be carry-over from other donors' samples. The chain's CDR3 is CATPLGASGYYQSYNEQFF. The CDR3, as DNA: TGTGCCACCCCACTTGGGGCTAGCGGGTACTACCAATCCTACAATGAGCAGTTCTTC.